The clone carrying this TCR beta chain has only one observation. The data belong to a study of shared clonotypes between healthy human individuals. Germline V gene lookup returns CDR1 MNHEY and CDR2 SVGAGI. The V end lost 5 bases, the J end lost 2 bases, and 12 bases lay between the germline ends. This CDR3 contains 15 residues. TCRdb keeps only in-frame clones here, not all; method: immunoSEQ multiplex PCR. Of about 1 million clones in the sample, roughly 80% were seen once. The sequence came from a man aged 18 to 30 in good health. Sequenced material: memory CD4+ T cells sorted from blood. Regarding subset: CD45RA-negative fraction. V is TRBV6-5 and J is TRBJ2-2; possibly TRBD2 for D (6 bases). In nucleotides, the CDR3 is TGTGCCAGCAGTCTCCGGGACTCTAACACCGGGGAGCTGTTTTTT. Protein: CASSLRDSNTGELFF.